Listed here are 15 T cell receptor beta chains from one sample, sequenced in a study of T cell repertoires in cytomegalovirus infection. From the reads, TCRdb called clonotypes with MiXCR, one entry per CDR3 protein. The sample has around 100,000 distinct CDR3 sequences; around 10% are singletons. Their antigen targets remain unknown. Sequencing was done on a sample of PBMCs, sequenced either directly or after in vitro stimulation (not recorded which). These TCRs come from a human donor in good health (CMV status not recorded). Some clones in this sample may be carry-over from other donors' samples.

This clonotype was seen at least ten times. This chain links TRBV7-2 with TRBJ2-3, with 8 bases fitting TRBD2. Germline V gene sequence: CDR1 SGHTA, CDR2 FQGNSA. The CDR3 length is 14 residues. V gave up 4 bases and J gave up 7 bases; unmatched junction bases: 7. The CDR3 coding sequence is TGTGCCAGCAGCTCCGCTAGCGGGCTAAATACGCAGTATTTT. Its translation is CASSSASGLNTQYF.

This clonotype was counted at least ten times. The chain uses TRBV12-3 or TRBV12-4 and TRBJ2-3, with D perhaps TRBD2 (5 bases). Deletions cut 3 bases from V and 2 bases from J, with 12 bases between. The CDR3 sequence is 15 residues long. The CDR3 spells CASSLRAADTDTQYF. The CDR3 DNA sequence: TGTGCCAGCAGTTTGAGGGCGGCCGACACAGATACGCAGTATTTT.

This clonotype was observed many times. The rearrangement links TRBV5-4 to TRBJ2-7, with D perhaps TRBD2 (5 bases). The CDR3 runs 13 residues. With 6 bases removed from V and 1 base from J, the gap between germline ends came to 11 bases. The germline V gene has CDR1 SGHNT and CDR2 YYREEE (reference sequence). This CDR3 reads CASTRPGSYEQYF. CDR3 nucleotides: TGTGCCAGCACCCGTCCGGGGTCCTACGAGCAGTACTTC.

At least ten counts were recorded for this clonotype. The CDR3 bases are TGTGCCAGCAGCAGGACGACAGGGGATCAGCCCCAGCATTTT. Translation gives CASSRTTGDQPQHF. The gene calls are TRBV7-8 and TRBJ1-5, with 8 bases that match TRBD1. V shed 5 bases and J 5 bases; nucleotides not matched to a gene: 5. This CDR3 contains 14 residues. The V gene's germline CDR1 is SGHVS and CDR2 FQNEAQ. The variable domain in full, with the rest retrieved from reference TRBV7-8 and TRBJ1-5, is GAGVSQSPRYKVAKRGQDVALRCDPISGHVSLFWYQQALGQGPEFLTYFQNEAQLDKSGLPSDRFFAERPEGSVSTLKIQRTQQEDSAVYLCASSRTTGDQPQHFGDGTRLSIL.

The sample holds many counts of this clonotype. The genes are TRBV6-1 and TRBJ2-1; D assignment may be TRBD1 or TRBD2 (6 bases each). Germline CDR1 MNHNS, CDR2 SASEGT. Trimming took off 2 bases at V and 2 bases at J, with 10 bases between the two ends. The CDR3 is 15 residues long. DNA of the CDR3: TGTGCCAGCAGTGAACAGGAGGGGGCCTACAATGAGCAGTTCTTC. Amino acids: CASSEQEGAYNEQFF.

In this sample, this clonotype turned up a few times. V and J are TRBV5-1 and TRBJ1-1; a weak D match, TRBD1 (6 bases). The germline V and J ends were trimmed by 4 bases and 6 bases, with 19 bases remaining between them. CDR1 is SGHRS, CDR2 YFSETQ, per germline. The CDR3 has 15 residues. The CDR3 DNA reads TGCGCCAGCAGCCAGAACCTAAGGGAGGGGGCTGAAGCTTTCTTT. It specifies CASSQNLREGAEAFF.

This clonotype was seen only a few times. This sequence joins TRBV2 and TRBJ2-1; TRBD2 matches 8 bases. The V segment lost 4 bases and the J segment 9 bases; nucleotides outside the gene matches: 8. CDR1 SNHLY and CDR2 FYNNEI come from the germline V gene. This CDR3 has 14 amino acids. CDR3 loop: CASSVTSGNTEQFF. The DNA for the CDR3 is TGTGCCAGCAGTGTCACTAGCGGTAACACTGAGCAGTTCTTC.

The table lists this clonotype with many counts. V gene TRBV4-1 combines with J gene TRBJ2-5; D is perhaps TRBD1 or TRBD2 (5 bases each). The CDR3 sequence is 18 residues long. Germline V CDR1 and CDR2: MGHRA, YSYEKL. V lost 1 base to trimming and J lost 4 bases, with 22 bases between them. CDR3 bases: TGCGCCAGCAGCCAAGTTAGGGGTAGGCGTCGTGGGAGAGAGACCCAGTACTTC. Protein product: CASSQVRGRRRGRETQYF.

This clonotype turned up a few times. This chain joins TRBV19 and TRBJ2-1, with D tentatively TRBD2 (6 bases). The CDR3 is 13 amino acids. CDR1 is LNHDA and CDR2 is SQIVND in the germline V gene (reference sequence). V lost 2 bases to trimming and J lost 6 bases, with 8 bases between them. CDR3 nucleotide sequence: TGTGCCAGTAGTATACAGGGAGGCAATGAGCAGTTCTTC. Its translation: CASSIQGGNEQFF.

This clonotype appeared many times. V and J are TRBV28 and TRBJ1-5; D remains unclear. Germline CDR1 and CDR2: MDHEN and SYDVKM. With 3 bases removed from V and 5 bases from J, the gap between germline ends came to 11 bases. This CDR3 spans 14 amino acids. The CDR3 sequence is CASSFGVSDQPQHF. CDR3 coding DNA: TGTGCCAGCAGTTTTGGGGTCAGCGATCAGCCCCAGCATTTT.

The V call is TRBV15, the J call TRBJ1-5, with D hard to call. Trimming took off 0 bases at V and 1 base at J, with 7 bases between the two ends. Per germline, CDR1 LNHNV and CDR2 YYDKDF (reference sequence). The CDR3 totals 15 residues. The DNA for the CDR3 is TGTGCCACCAGCAGAGAGCTTGGGAGCAATCAGCCCCAGCATTTT. Translating it yields CATSRELGSNQPQHF.

This clonotype was seen at least ten times. This chain joins TRBV7-2 and TRBJ2-7; tentative D call: TRBD1 (5 bases). V lost 1 base and J lost 1, with 11 bases in between. CDR3 length: 15 amino acids. Germline V gene lookup returns CDR1 SGHTA and CDR2 FQGNSA. Written as DNA, the CDR3 is TGTGCCAGCAGCTTAGGGGCAGGGCCTTCCTACGAGCAGTACGTC. Its protein product is CASSLGAGPSYEQYV.

A few counts support this clonotype. The V call is TRBV4-1, the J call TRBJ1-2; a weak D match, TRBD1 (5 bases). The V end lost 6 bases, the J end lost 2 bases, and 16 bases lay between the germline ends. Per germline, CDR1 MGHRA and CDR2 YSYEKL. This CDR3 comprises 15 residues. CDR3: CASSTNQGVNYGYTF. CDR3 in DNA: TGCGCCAGCAGTACCAATCAGGGAGTCAACTATGGCTACACCTTC.

There are many counts of this clonotype. This chain connects TRBV12-3 or TRBV12-4 to TRBJ2-7; 7 bases match TRBD1. The CDR3 runs to 14 residues. J was trimmed by 0 bases and V by 5 bases; bases with no gene match: 4. CDR3 sequence reads: CASSPRQGSYEQYF. In nucleotides, the CDR3 is TGTGCCAGCAGTCCAAGACAGGGCTCCTACGAGCAGTACTTC.

V gene TRBV29-1 combines with J gene TRBJ1-2; TRBD1 is a possible D gene (5 bases). The V end lost 8 bases, the J end lost 7 bases, and 14 bases lay between the germline ends. The CDR3 is 11 amino acids. CDR1 is SQVTM and CDR2 is ANQGSEA in the germline V gene. Here the CDR3 DNA reads TGCAGCATTTCCAGGGATAGTGGCTACACCTTC. Its translation: CSISRDSGYTF.